The clone carrying this T cell receptor (beta chain) has at least ten counts. Its antigen remains unknown. Treg sorting used a CD4+CD25+CD127-/low gate. The CDR3 totals 16 residues. Germline V lookup: CDR1 LGHDT, CDR2 YNNKEL (reference sequence). J was trimmed by 3 bases and V by 0 bases; bases with no gene match: 7. Constant-region reverse primers amplified full-length variable regions, followed by semi-nested Nested Universal Primer A PCR. In TCRdb, the 5' RACE reads were re-called with MiXCR into one record per CDR3 protein. The sample includes about 57,000 distinct CDR3 sequences, roughly 28% of them seen just once. General study findings and limits: Tumor Treg TCRs overlapped most with tumor naive CD4+ cells.

Input material: tumor-infiltrating Tregs sorted from the breast tumor. This chain uses TRBV3-1 with TRBJ2-7; TRBD2 agrees at 8 bases. This receptor was taken from a female donor with breast cancer. The CDR3 DNA is TGTGCCAGCAGCCAAGATCTGGCGGGGGGTTTCTACGAGCAGTACTTC. This sequence encodes CASSQDLAGGFYEQYF.